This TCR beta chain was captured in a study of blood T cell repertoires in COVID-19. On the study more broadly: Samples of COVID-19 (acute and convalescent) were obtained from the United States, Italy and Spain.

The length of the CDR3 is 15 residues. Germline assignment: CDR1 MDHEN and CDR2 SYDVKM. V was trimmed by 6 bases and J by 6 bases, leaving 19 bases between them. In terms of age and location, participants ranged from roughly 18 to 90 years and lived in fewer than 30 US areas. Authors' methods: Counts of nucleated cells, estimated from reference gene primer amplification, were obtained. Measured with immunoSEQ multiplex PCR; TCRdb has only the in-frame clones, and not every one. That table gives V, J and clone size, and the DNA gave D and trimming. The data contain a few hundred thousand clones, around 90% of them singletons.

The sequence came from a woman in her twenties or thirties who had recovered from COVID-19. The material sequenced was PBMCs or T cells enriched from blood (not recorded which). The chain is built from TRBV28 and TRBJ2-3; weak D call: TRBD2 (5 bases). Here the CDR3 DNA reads TGTGCCAGCAGCAGCGCGGGCCTAAGGGTGGATACGCAGTATTTT. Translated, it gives CASSSAGLRVDTQYF. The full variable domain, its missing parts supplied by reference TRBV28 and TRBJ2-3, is DVKVTQSSRYLVKRTGEKVFLECVQDMDHENMFWYRQDPGLGLRLIYFSYDVKMKEKGDIPEGYSVSREKKERFSLILESASTNQTSMYLCASSSAGLRVDTQYFGPGTRLTVL.